This is a list of T cell receptor beta chains from one sample in a study of T cells in localized non-small cell lung cancer. The repertoire was sequenced with immunoSEQ multiplex PCR; TCRdb's copy has only in-frame clones and lacks some. The data contain 2,200 or so clones, roughly a third of them singletons. Source: lung tumor tissue, taken before any cancer treatment. Receptors originate from an older female donor with stage I lung adenocarcinoma. Both conserved end residues are part of each CDR3. The D gene is left open where the match is weak. Clone size appears in some rows only: once, few, many, or a class for an expanded clone.

V gene	D gene	CDR3 length	clone size	J gene	CDR3 protein	CDR3 DNA
TRBV11-3	TRBD1	16	medium-sized	TRBJ1-2	CASSPNLHRGPYGYTF	TGTGCCAGCAGCCCTAACCTTCACAGGGGGCCCTATGGCTACACCTTC
TRBV2	TRBD2	15	medium-sized	TRBJ2-5	CASNREGRGQETQYF	TGTGCCAGCAACCGGGAGGGAAGGGGTCAAGAGACCCAGTACTTC
TRBV6-8	-	15	-	TRBJ2-7	CASSYAGFSFYEQYF	TGTGCCAGCAGTTACGCAGGATTTAGCTTCTACGAGCAGTACTTC
TRBV19	TRBD1	15	-	TRBJ1-2	CASSLGTVPLAGYTF	TGTGCCAGTAGTCTCGGGACAGTACCACTGGCGGGCTACACCTTC
TRBV6-8	-	15	few	TRBJ2-1	CASSSSSGGYNEQFF	TGTGCCAGCAGTTCTTCCTCCGGGGGCTACAATGAGCAGTTCTTC
TRBV19	-	14	-	TRBJ1-1	CASRPGAWNTEAFF	TGTGCCAGTAGGCCCGGGGCTTGGAACACTGAAGCTTTCTTT
TRBV10-3	-	13	-	TRBJ1-2	CAISEFDSYGYTF	TGTGCCATCAGTGAGTTTGATTCCTATGGCTACACCTTC
TRBV11-3	-	14	few	TRBJ1-5	CASSLGGTNWPQHF	TGTGCCAGCAGCTTAGGGGGTACAAATTGGCCCCAGCATTTT
TRBV28	-	12	large	TRBJ1-2	CASSPNGRGYTF	TGTGCCAGCAGTCCGAACGGTCGGGGCTACACCTTC
TRBV6-8	-	14	few	TRBJ2-7	CASSSMTGTYEQYF	TGTGCCAGCAGTTCGATGACGGGTACCTACGAGCAGTACTTC
TRBV19	-	15	-	TRBJ1-2	CASTHDPAGNYGYTF	TGTGCCAGTACCCACGACCCAGCAGGAAACTATGGCTACACCTTC
TRBV19	-	16	-	TRBJ1-6	CASSGRGPASNSPLHF	TGTGCCAGTAGTGGCCGGGGACCCGCGTCGAATTCACCCCTCCACTTT
TRBV6-7	-	13	few	TRBJ2-5	CASTHESQETQYF	TGTGCCAGCACACACGAATCGCAAGAGACCCAGTACTTC
TRBV19	-	14	-	TRBJ2-6	CASTRHGAANVLTF	TGTGCCAGTACCAGACACGGGGCCGCCAACGTCCTGACTTTC
TRBV19	TRBD1	16	-	TRBJ2-2	CASSMTGGAITGELFF	TGTGCCAGTAGTATGACAGGGGGCGCAATCACCGGGGAGCTGTTTTTT
TRBV18	-	14	few	TRBJ2-1	CASSPVLSRNEQFF	TGTGCCAGCTCACCAGTCCTTAGTCGCAATGAGCAGTTCTTC
TRBV11-3	-	16	-	TRBJ2-2	CASSLGGAGLTGELFF	TGTGCCAGCAGCTTAGGGGGGGCAGGCCTCACCGGGGAGCTGTTTTTT
TRBV14	-	17	-	TRBJ2-1	CASSQDGGMLGLNEQFF	TGTGCCAGCAGCCAAGATGGGGGAATGTTGGGCTTGAATGAGCAGTTCTTC
TRBV4-1	-	18	-	TRBJ2-3	CASSQEVIRSTSTDTQYF	TGCGCCAGCAGCCAAGAAGTAATAAGGTCCACTAGCACAGATACGCAGTATTTT
TRBV28	TRBD2	15	-	TRBJ2-7	CASSLRRERRNEQYF	TGTGCCAGCAGTTTAAGGCGGGAGCGGCGAAACGAGCAGTACTTC
TRBV30	-	11	-	TRBJ2-5	CAWSAAETQYF	TGTGCCTGGAGTGCGGCGGAGACCCAGTACTTC
TRBV27	-	12	-	TRBJ1-1	CATKGVNTEAFF	TGTGCCACCAAGGGGGTGAACACTGAAGCTTTCTTT
TRBV6-8	-	14	few	TRBJ1-1	CASSPTERNTEAFF	TGTGCCAGCAGTCCGACAGAGAGGAACACTGAAGCTTTCTTT
TRBV19	-	12	few	TRBJ2-7	CASRIGPYEQYF	TGTGCCAGTAGGATAGGGCCCTACGAGCAGTACTTC